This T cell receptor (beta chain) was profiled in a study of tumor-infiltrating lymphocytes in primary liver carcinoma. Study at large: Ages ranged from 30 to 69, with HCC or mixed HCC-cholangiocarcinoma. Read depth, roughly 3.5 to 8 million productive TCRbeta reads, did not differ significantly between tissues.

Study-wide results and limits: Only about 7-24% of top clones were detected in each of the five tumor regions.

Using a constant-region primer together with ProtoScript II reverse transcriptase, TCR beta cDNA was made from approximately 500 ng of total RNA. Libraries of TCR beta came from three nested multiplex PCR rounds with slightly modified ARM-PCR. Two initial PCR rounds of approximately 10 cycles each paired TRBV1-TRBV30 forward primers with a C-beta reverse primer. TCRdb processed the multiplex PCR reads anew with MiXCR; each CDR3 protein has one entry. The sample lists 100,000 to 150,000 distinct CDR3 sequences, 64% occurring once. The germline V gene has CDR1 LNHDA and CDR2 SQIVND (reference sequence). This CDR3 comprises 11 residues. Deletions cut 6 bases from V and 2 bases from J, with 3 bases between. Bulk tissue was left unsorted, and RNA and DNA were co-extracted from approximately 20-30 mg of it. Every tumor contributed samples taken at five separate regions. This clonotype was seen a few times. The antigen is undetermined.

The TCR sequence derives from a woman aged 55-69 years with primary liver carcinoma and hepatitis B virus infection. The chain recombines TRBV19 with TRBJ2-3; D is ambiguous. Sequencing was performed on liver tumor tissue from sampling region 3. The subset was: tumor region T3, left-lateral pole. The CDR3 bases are TGTGCCAGTAGGATCACAGATACGCAGTATTTT. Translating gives CASRITDTQYF. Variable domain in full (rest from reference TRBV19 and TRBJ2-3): DGGITQSPKYLFRKEGQNVTLSCEQNLNHDAMYWYRQDPGQGLRLIYYSQIVNDFQKGDIAEGYSVSREKKESFPLTVTSAQKNPTAFYLCASRITDTQYFGPGTRLTVL.